These 16 T cell receptor beta chains share one sample of origin, sequenced in a study of vaccination effects on CD4 cells after COVID-19. These receptors' antigens are unknown. Sequencing in the ViraFEST assay came after antigen-specific CD4+ T cells had been expanded with viral peptide pools, which were used to stimulate PBMC. Following a roughly ten-day culture, CD4+ T cells were purified. The healthy vaccine recipients, who had no prior SARS-CoV-2 infection, showed negative nucleocapsid antibodies. TCRdb's table, derived via immunoSEQ multiplex PCR, lists solely in-frame clones and lacks some. The repertoire consists of 20,000 to 30,000 clones, with roughly 80% occurring once and the leading ten covering around 10%. Sequenced material: CD4+ T cells from PBMCs cultured with HCoV-NL63 spike peptides, taken before COVID-19 vaccination. These receptors were obtained from a human donor who received a COVID-19 vaccine.

This clone was detected once. The chain recombines TRBV3-1 (or the pseudogene TRBV3-2) with TRBJ1-2, with TRBD1 matching over 7 bases. The CDR3 is 12 amino acids. The V gene's germline CDR1 is LGHDT and CDR2 YNNKEL (reference sequence). Losses at the gene ends were 4 bases for V and 12 bases for J; bases not matched to a gene: 8. CDR3 nucleotides: TGTGCCAGCAGCCGACAAGACAGGGAAAACACCTTC. Translated, it gives CASSRQDRENTF.

The rearrangement uses TRBV27 and TRBJ2-1; D is tentatively TRBD1 or TRBD2 (5 bases each). Trimming left V 5 bases short and J 0 bases short, with 20 bases between. CDR1 and CDR2 from the germline V gene are MNHEY and SMNVEV (reference sequence). This CDR3 has 18 residues. The CDR3 sequence: CASSRGIGVSSSYNEQFF. CDR3 nucleotides: TGTGCCAGCAGTAGAGGGATAGGGGTTTCTAGCTCCTACAATGAGCAGTTCTTC.

This clone was seen more than once but under ten times. This chain connects TRBV6-2 or TRBV6-3 to TRBJ1-2; TRBD1 matches 11 bases. V gave up 4 bases and J gave up 8 bases; unmatched junction bases: 3. CDR3 size: 13 residues. CDR1 and CDR2 (germline): MNHEY, SVGEGT. CDR3 sequence reads: CASSSDRGHGYTF. The CDR3 DNA is TGTGCCAGCAGTTCGGACAGGGGGCACGGCTACACCTTC.

The chain employs TRBV30 and TRBJ2-7, with 10 bases identical to TRBD1. The CDR3 sequence is 14 residues long. Looked up from germline, CDR1 is GTSNPN and CDR2 is SVGIG (reference sequence). V gave up 4 bases and J gave up 1 base; unmatched junction bases: 4. The CDR3 nucleotides are TGTGCCTGGAAGGGACAGGGGAATTCCTACGAGCAGTACTTC. Amino acid sequence: CAWKGQGNSYEQYF.

V is TRBV4-2 and J is TRBJ2-7, with D unresolved. CDR3 size: 14 residues. V was pared by 2 bases and J by 2 bases, with 10 bases between. Germline-derived CDR1 and CDR2 are LGHNA and YNFKEQ. Written as DNA, the CDR3 is TGTGCCAGCAGCCAAACGGATGGCACCTACGAGCAGTACTTC. Its translation: CASSQTDGTYEQYF.

This clone was seen a handful of times. The chain uses TRBV30 and TRBJ1-5; 11 positions agree with TRBD1. The germline CDR1 and CDR2 sequences are GTSNPN and SVGIG (reference sequence). The CDR3 is made up of 14 amino acids. V trimming: 5 bases; J trimming: 5 bases; junction bases outside the gene matches: 5. CDR3 sequence: CAWRDRGGDQPQHF. CDR3 nucleotides: TGTGCCTGGCGGGACAGGGGGGGTGATCAGCCCCAGCATTTT.

V usage is TRBV5-1 and J usage is TRBJ1-3, with D perhaps matching TRBD1 (5 bases). Germline lookup yields CDR1 SGHRS and CDR2 YFSETQ. Trimming took 4 bases from V and 8 from J, leaving 13 bases between them. CDR3 length: 13 residues. The CDR3, as DNA: TGCGCCAGCAGCGTCACGGGGGAAGACACCATATATTTT. It is translated as CASSVTGEDTIYF. Combining the CDR3 with reference TRBV5-1 and TRBJ1-3 gives the whole variable domain KAGVTQTPRYLIKTRGQQVTLSCSPISGHRSVSWYQQTPGQGLQFLFEYFSETQRNKGNFPGRFSGRQFSNSRSEMNVSTLELGDSALYLCASSVTGEDTIYFGEGSWLTVV.

The genes are TRBV6-5 and TRBJ2-4; 10 nucleotides match TRBD1. After removal of 6 bases from V and 5 bases from J, the junction contained 4 bases not matched to a gene. The CDR3 loop spans 14 amino acids. Per the germline V gene, CDR1 is MNHEY and CDR2 is SVGAGI. The CDR3 sequence: CASRKTGGENIQYF. The CDR3, as DNA: TGTGCCAGCAGAAAGACAGGGGGCGAAAACATTCAGTACTTC.

This chain uses TRBV7-2 with TRBJ1-2; D remains unclear. This CDR3 has 13 residues. The V gene's germline CDR1 is SGHTA and CDR2 FQGNSA. Trimming took off 5 bases at V and 5 bases at J, with 12 bases between the two ends. CDR3 residues: CASSIDRQYGYTF. The CDR3 nucleotides read TGTGCCAGCAGCATTGACCGGCAATATGGCTACACCTTC.

The gene calls are TRBV19 and TRBJ1-1, with a tentative D call TRBD1 (6 bases). V was clipped by 5 bases and J by 1 base, with 17 bases between them. CDR3 size: 16 residues. The germline gives CDR1 LNHDA, CDR2 SQIVND (reference sequence). CDR3 sequence: CASSFRQVRSNTEAFF. CDR3 DNA sequence: TGTGCCAGTAGTTTCCGACAGGTTAGATCGAACACTGAAGCTTTCTTT.

The chain joins TRBV27 to TRBJ2-4; D may be TRBD1 (5 bases). V was shortened by 6 bases and J by 6 bases, with 6 bases between the two germline ends. Looked up from germline, CDR1 is MNHEY and CDR2 is SMNVEV (reference sequence). The CDR3 covers 11 residues. The CDR3 DNA is TGTGCCAGCAGAGGGGCAAACATTCAGTACTTC. Translated: CASRGANIQYF.

This clone was detected only once. V is TRBV19 and J is TRBJ1-1; D remains ambiguous. V gave up 8 bases and J gave up 1 base, with 11 bases separating them. CDR3 length equals 13 residues. Germline V CDR1 and CDR2: LNHDA, SQIVND (reference sequence). CDR3 protein: CASGRNQNTEAFF. The CDR3 nucleotides read TGTGCCAGTGGCAGGAATCAGAACACTGAAGCTTTCTTT. The whole variable domain, filled in from reference TRBV19 and TRBJ1-1, reads DGGITQSPKYLFRKEGQNVTLSCEQNLNHDAMYWYRQDPGQGLRLIYYSQIVNDFQKGDIAEGYSVSREKKESFPLTVTSAQKNPTAFYLCASGRNQNTEAFFGQGTRLTVV.

J is TRBJ2-1 and V is TRBV10-1; TRBD2 is a possible D gene (6 bases). The CDR3 consists of 13 residues. Germline CDR1 WNHNN, CDR2 SYGVQD (reference sequence). Deletions cut 6 bases from V and 8 bases from J, with 14 bases between. The CDR3 DNA reads TGCGCCAGCAGCGCCCGGGGGATGGATGAGCAGTTCTTC. Protein sequence: CASSARGMDEQFF.

This sequence joins TRBV7-7 and TRBJ1-3; D remains ambiguous. V lost 4 bases, J lost 1 base, and 14 bases lay in between. Germline assignment: CDR1 SSHAT and CDR2 FNYEAQ (reference sequence). The CDR3 is 16 residues long. The CDR3 DNA reads TGTGCCAGCAGCTCAGGCCCGCTAGATTCTGGAAACACCATATATTTT. This gives the protein CASSSGPLDSGNTIYF.

This clone turned up a few times. The chain combines TRBV10-3 with TRBJ1-2; D remains ambiguous. The germline gives CDR1 ENHRY, CDR2 SYGVKD. The ends were cut back, 6 bases at V and 2 bases at J, with 13 bases in the middle. The CDR3 loop spans 14 amino acids. In DNA, the CDR3 is TGTGCCATCAGCGGGAACGGCCCCAACTATGGCTACACCTTC. Translated: CAISGNGPNYGYTF.

This clone turned up a few times. CDR3 coding DNA: TGTGCCAGCAGCTCCCGAGGACAGGGGTCGGATACGCAGTATTTT. Encoded protein: CASSSRGQGSDTQYF. The J gene is TRBJ2-3, the V gene TRBV9; TRBD1 agrees at 9 bases. The V gene's germline CDR1 is SGDLS and CDR2 YYNGEE. Trimming took 4 bases from V and 6 from J; bases not matched to a gene: 9. The CDR3 spans 15 residues.